This T cell receptor beta chain was sequenced for a study of cytomegalovirus exposure and HLA in healthy donors. Overall study: Later, an analysis reported that the 130 or so validation repertoires had used the same platform as the approximately 630 first-cohort repertoires. Study-wide results and limits: Altogether, 160 or so TCR beta chains were recorded as cytomegalovirus-associated.

This table comes from immunoSEQ multiplex PCR, and its TCRdb copy is limited to in-frame clones, with some not included. The sample has some 330,000 clones; roughly 90% are singletons. Regarding this clone: Its antigen is not identified.

V lost 4 bases to trimming and J lost 3 bases; unmatched junction nucleotides: 10. The CDR3 runs to 17 residues. Germline V gene sequence: CDR1 SEHNR, CDR2 FQNEAQ (reference sequence). The J gene is TRBJ2-3, the V gene TRBV7-9, with 10 bases that match TRBD1. The TCR comes from a woman in her late teens or twenties in good health and CMV-seronegative. The sample comprised PBMCs. CDR3 coding DNA: TGTGCCAGCAGCTCCGCCCGCGACAGGGGGCGAACAGATACGCAGTATTTT. Translated: CASSSARDRGRTDTQYF.